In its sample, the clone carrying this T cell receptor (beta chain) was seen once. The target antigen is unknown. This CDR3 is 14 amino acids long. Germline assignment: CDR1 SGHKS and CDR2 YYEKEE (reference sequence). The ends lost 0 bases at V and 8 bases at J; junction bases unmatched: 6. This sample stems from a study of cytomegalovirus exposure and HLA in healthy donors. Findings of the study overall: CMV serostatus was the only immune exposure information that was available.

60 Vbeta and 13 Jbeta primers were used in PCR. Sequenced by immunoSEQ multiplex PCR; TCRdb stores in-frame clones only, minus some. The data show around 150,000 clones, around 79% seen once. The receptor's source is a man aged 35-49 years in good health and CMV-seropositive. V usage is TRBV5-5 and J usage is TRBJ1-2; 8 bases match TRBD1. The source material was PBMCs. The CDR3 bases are TGTGCCAGCAGCTTGGTAGCAGGGGGCTGGGGCTACACCTTC. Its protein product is CASSLVAGGWGYTF. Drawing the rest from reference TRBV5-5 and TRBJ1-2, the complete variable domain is DAGVTQSPTHLIKTRGQQVTLRCSPISGHKSVSWYQQVLGQGPQFIFQYYEKEERGRGNFPDRFSARQFPNYSSELNVNALLLGDSALYLCASSLVAGGWGYTFGSGTRLTVV.